This TCR beta chain originates from a study of CD8+CD57+ T cells in acquired aplastic anemia. The wider study: The mean DNA yield obtained from sorted CD4+ and CD8+ cells came to 3 to 4 ug. Study-wide findings and caveats: Common to patients and controls were roughly 30 CD8+ CDR3 sequences.

Profiling that covered TCR beta VDJ and CDR3 relied on genomic DNA as its template. TCRdb re-called the reads through MiXCR, storing one row per CDR3 protein. The sample gives some 170,000 distinct CDR3 sequences, about 64% of which show up once; around 45% is in the top ten. Patients picked for sequencing had shown CD8+CD57+ cell expansion detected by flow cytometry. This CDR3 spans 16 amino acids. Germline V gives CDR1 LNHDA, CDR2 SQIVND (reference sequence). Between the trimmed V and J ends, which lost 2 bases and 0 bases, there was a span of 8 bases. Ten or more counts support this clonotype. The antigen remains unidentified.

Sequenced input: sorted CD4+, CD8+, or CD8+CD57+ T cells (not recorded which) from PBMCs. The rearrangement uses TRBV19 and TRBJ2-6; D gene unclear. The clonotype was recovered from a human donor with aplastic anemia. The CDR3 nucleotides are TGTGCCAGTAGTATAAGCGACGGCTCTGGGGCCAACGTCCTGACTTTC. Amino acids: CASSISDGSGANVLTF.